A single sample is the source of the 7 T cell receptor beta chains below, sequenced in a study of blood T cells in healthy people across ages (dated by TCRdb to 2014 to 2015). The library was made by 5' RACE. Sequencing used an Illumina HiSeq 2500. A second PCR of roughly 7 to 11 cycles was performed with a sample-barcoded 5' primer and a J-beta primer mix. TCRdb reworked the public reads: Q25 trimming with fastp, MiXCR clone assembly, productive beta chains retained. Each CDR3 protein appears once, grouped with its most common genes and DNA. The sample profile shows 1.6 million or so distinct CDR3 sequences; roughly 32% of them were found once. The ten largest clones take up about 11% of the sample. Sequencing was done on a sample of blood. Receptor source: a woman in her 30s in good health.

Regarding this clonotype: Just one base apart from a much larger clone, this may be a read error. The chain links TRBV5-1 to TRBJ2-5; 7 bases map to TRBD2. The CDR3 length is 14 residues. The germline V gene has CDR1 SGHRS and CDR2 YFSETQ. The CDR3 is CASSLSSGQGTQYF. As DNA, the CDR3 is TGCGCCAGCAGCCTGTCTAGCGGACAAGGGACCCAGTACTTC.

V and J are TRBV4-1 and TRBJ2-7; weak D call: TRBD2 (5 bases). The V end lost 1 base, the J end lost 3 bases, and 13 bases lay between the germline ends. The germline gives CDR1 MGHRA, CDR2 YSYEKL. The CDR3 has 15 amino acids. The CDR3 here is CASSQVAGIFYEQYF. DNA for the CDR3: TGCGCCAGCAGCCAAGTCGCCGGGATCTTCTACGAGCAGTACTTC.

This sequence joins TRBV5-1 and TRBJ2-5; perhaps TRBD1 as D (5 bases). The J call is uncertain, as TRBJ2-7 better fits the DNA end. This CDR3 region has 14 residues. CDR1 SGHRS and CDR2 YFSETQ come from the germline V gene. The CDR3 here is CASSLESRGYEQYF. The DNA for the CDR3 is TGCGCCAGCAGCTTGGAAAGTAGGGGCTACGAGCAGTACTTC.

CDR3 DNA sequence: TGTGCCAGCACCAGTATGCGGAGGGAGCTGTTTTTT. It yields the protein CASTSMRRELFF. This sequence joins TRBV7-6 and TRBJ2-2; no firm D call. CDR3 length: 12 residues. V was trimmed by 7 bases and J by 9 bases, leaving 12 bases between them. Germline CDR1 and CDR2: SGHVS and FNYEAQ. Drawing the rest from reference TRBV7-6 and TRBJ2-2, the complete variable domain is GAGVSQSPRYKVTKRGQDVALRCDPISGHVSLYWYRQALGQGPEFLTYFNYEAQQDKSGLPNDRFSAERPEGSISTLTIQRTEQRDSAMYRCASTSMRRELFFGEGSRLTVL.

V and J are TRBV2 and TRBJ2-5, with D possibly TRBD2 on 6 matching bases. This CDR3 is 15 amino acids long. Germline V lookup: CDR1 SNHLY, CDR2 FYNNEI. Trimming left V 2 bases short and J 2 bases short, with 12 bases between. CDR3 amino acids: CASSELGGIQETQYF. CDR3 nucleotides: TGTGCCAGCAGTGAATTAGGAGGGATTCAAGAGACCCAGTACTTC.

The V call is TRBV7-8, the J call TRBJ2-3; a possible D gene is TRBD1 (6 bases). This CDR3 contains 15 residues. Trimming removed 2 bases from V and 5 bases from J, with 14 bases in between. Germline V lookup: CDR1 SGHVS, CDR2 FQNEAQ. The CDR3 DNA follows: TGTGCCAGCAGCTTATGGGGGCTAGGGGGAGATACGCAGTATTTT. Translated, it gives CASSLWGLGGDTQYF.

The gene calls are TRBV11-3 and TRBJ2-7, with TRBD2 as a possible D gene (7 bases). CDR1 is SGHNT, CDR2 YENEEA, per germline. Trimming cost V 1 base and J 5 bases, with 12 bases left between them. The CDR3 contains 14 residues. CDR3 protein: CASSLGGGRDEQYF. For the CDR3, the DNA is TGTGCCAGCAGCTTAGGCGGGGGCCGAGACGAGCAGTACTTC.